These T cell receptor beta chains were read from a single sample in a study of blood T cell repertoires in COVID-19. TCRdb keeps only in-frame clones here, not all; method: immunoSEQ multiplex PCR. The sample consists of 250,000 or so clones, 80% to 90% of them appearing once. Sequenced input: peripheral blood. The receptors come from an elderly man with acute or convalescent COVID-19. Each CDR3 is given with its conserved first and last residue. Each record gives: J gene, clone size, CDR3 length, D gene, V gene, CDR3 DNA, CDR3 protein. A D gene is named only where the DNA matches it firmly. Where a row states a size, it is once, few, many or the class of an expanded clone; other rows omit it.

J: TRBJ1-4; size: NA; length: 14; D: TRBD1; V: TRBV6-5; DNA: TGTGCCAGCAGGCACAGGGGGCTCGGTGAAAAACTGTTTTTT; CDR3: CASRHRGLGEKLFF
J: TRBJ1-2; size: NA; length: 12; D: NA; V: TRBV6-5; DNA: TGTGCCAGCAGACAGGGATACTATGGCTACACCTTC; CDR3: CASRQGYYGYTF
J: TRBJ1-2; size: NA; length: 15; D: TRBD1; V: TRBV5-8; DNA: TGTGCCAGCAGCATTCCTACGACAGGGACTTATGGCTACACCTTC; CDR3: CASSIPTTGTYGYTF
J: TRBJ2-7; size: NA; length: 13; D: NA; V: TRBV6-2/TRBV6-3; DNA: TGTGCCAGCAGTCAGGACTTCACCTACGAGCAGTACTTC; CDR3: CASSQDFTYEQYF
J: TRBJ1-6; size: NA; length: 13; D: NA; V: TRBV12-3/TRBV12-4; DNA: TGTGCCAGCAGTTTCGTCAGGGCGGAACCCCTCCACTTT; CDR3: CASSFVRAEPLHF
J: TRBJ2-7; size: once; length: 16; D: NA; V: TRBV3-1/TRBV3-2; DNA: TGTGCCAGCAGCCAGGGTACTGGCGAGGCTTGGTACGAGCAGTACTTC; CDR3: CASSQGTGEAWYEQYF
J: TRBJ2-3; size: NA; length: 15; D: TRBD2; V: TRBV9; DNA: TGTGCCAGCAGCGTATCTAGCGGTAGCACAGATACGCAGTATTTT; CDR3: CASSVSSGSTDTQYF
J: TRBJ2-1; size: NA; length: 15; D: TRBD2; V: TRBV3-1/TRBV3-2; DNA: TGTGCCAGCAGCCCACTAGCGGGTCCGGGGAATGAGCAGTTCTTC; CDR3: CASSPLAGPGNEQFF
J: TRBJ1-6; size: NA; length: 14; D: NA; V: TRBV18; DNA: TGTGCCAGCTCACTCACAGATATTAATTCACCCCTCCACTTT; CDR3: CASSLTDINSPLHF
J: TRBJ1-3; size: few; length: 14; D: NA; V: TRBV15; DNA: TGTGCCACCAGCAGAGTCGGACAGGGAAACACCATATATTTT; CDR3: CATSRVGQGNTIYF
J: TRBJ1-1; size: NA; length: 14; D: NA; V: TRBV19; DNA: TGTGCCAGTAGCCCCCGAGGTCGAGGCACTGAAGCTTTCTTT; CDR3: CASSPRGRGTEAFF
J: TRBJ2-6; size: NA; length: 15; D: NA; V: TRBV11-3; DNA: TGTGCCAGCAGCTTAGGGGAGTCTGGGGCCAACGTCCTGACTTTC; CDR3: CASSLGESGANVLTF
J: TRBJ1-5; size: NA; length: 16; D: TRBD1; V: TRBV7-8; DNA: TGTGCCAGCAGTCCTGCACAGGGGAATAGCAATCAGCCCCAGCATTTT; CDR3: CASSPAQGNSNQPQHF
J: TRBJ1-2; size: NA; length: 14; D: TRBD1; V: TRBV4-1; DNA: TGCGCCAGCAGCCAAAACAGGGGGGGGGATGGCTACACCTTC; CDR3: CASSQNRGGDGYTF